The rows below give T cell receptor beta chains drawn from one sample of a study of shared clonotypes between healthy human individuals. TCRdb keeps only in-frame clones here, not all; method: immunoSEQ multiplex PCR. Of roughly 1.4 million clones listed, approximately 98.5% are singletons. Sequenced input: naive CD4+ T cells sorted from blood. These receptor sequences come from a man aged 25-40 years in good health. The CDR3 runs from the conserved cysteine through the conserved F or W. A D gene is named only where the DNA matches it firmly. Size is omitted from some rows. Given values are once, few, many or a class for expanded clones.

>TRBV6-5|.|TRBD1|TRBJ2-7
TGTGCCAGCAGTCGGTGGACAGGAACCTACGAGCAGTACTTC
CASSRWTGTYEQYF
>TRBV10-3|.|.|TRBJ1-5
TGTGCCATCAGTGCAGGACGGGATAGCAATCAGCCCCAGCATTTT
CAISAGRDSNQPQHF
>TRBV5-4|.|.|TRBJ2-7
TGTGCCAGCAGCTTGTCCGACGGGACACTTGCCTACGAGCAGTACTTC
CASSLSDGTLAYEQYF
>TRBV5-1|.|TRBD1|TRBJ2-7
TGCGCCAGCAGCTTACAACAGGGGGCGACCTACGAGCAGTACTTC
CASSLQQGATYEQYF
>TRBV6-1|.|.|TRBJ2-5
TGTGCCAGTTACAGGGTCGGGACCCAGTACTTC
CASYRVGTQYF
>TRBV7-2|.|TRBD2|TRBJ2-4
TGTGCCAGCAGCTGGACGGGACTAGCGGGAGGGTTAGCCAAAAACATTCAGTACTTC
CASSWTGLAGGLAKNIQYF
>TRBV6-5|.|TRBD1|TRBJ2-7
TGTGCCAGCAGTTACGGGTCCGGGACAGAAATTTACTTC
CASSYGSGTEIYF
>TRBV6-5|.|.|TRBJ1-1
TGTGCCAGCCAGGCGGCCGCTGAAGCTTTCTTT
CASQAAAEAFF
>TRBV10-3|once|TRBD2|TRBJ2-7
TGTGCCATCAGTGAGAGGGAAGCGGGAAGGTCCTACGAGCAGTACTTC
CAISEREAGRSYEQYF
>TRBV27|.|.|TRBJ2-7
TGTGCCAGCAGTTTACCCGGGATGATTGACGGGCAGTACTTC
CASSLPGMIDGQYF
>TRBV4-1|.|.|TRBJ2-3
TGCGCCAGCAGCCAAGATTGGAGCGCAAGCACAGATACGCAGTATTTT
CASSQDWSASTDTQYF
>TRBV4-1|.|TRBD2|TRBJ2-1
TGCGCCAGCAGCCAGGCTAGCGGCTCCTACAATGAGCAGTTCTTC
CASSQASGSYNEQFF
>TRBV5-4|.|TRBD1|TRBJ1-3
TGTGCCAGCAGCTTGGGACAGGGGAGGAACACCATATATTTT
CASSLGQGRNTIYF
>TRBV11-2|once|.|TRBJ2-7
TGTGCCAGCAGCTTAGATCCACTCTCCTACGAGCAGTACTTC
CASSLDPLSYEQYF
>TRBV2|.|.|TRBJ1-5
TGTGCCAGCAGTCATACAAGACAGCCCCAGCATTTT
CASSHTRQPQHF
>TRBV4-3|.|TRBD2|TRBJ2-7
TGCGCCAGCAGCCGTTCGTTTCTAGCGGTCTACGAGCAGTACTTC
CASSRSFLAVYEQYF
>TRBV15|.|TRBD1|TRBJ1-1
TGTGCCACCAGCAGAGATAAGGGGGCCGCAGGGGGGAAGAACACTGAAGCTTTCTTT
CATSRDKGAAGGKNTEAFF
>TRBV28|.|.|TRBJ2-6
TGTGCCAGCAGTTTAGGCCCGTCTGGGGCCAACGTCCTGACTTTC
CASSLGPSGANVLTF
>TRBV15|once|TRBD1|TRBJ2-7
TGTGCCACCAGTAGGGACAGGATCCACGAGCAGTACTTC
CATSRDRIHEQYF
>TRBV5-6|.|TRBD1|TRBJ1-5
TGTGCCAGCAGCAAGACAGGGCGTAATCAGCCCCAGCATTTT
CASSKTGRNQPQHF
>TRBV6-5|.|.|TRBJ2-3
TGTGCCAGCAGTTACTCGTGGGCTAGCAGCACAGATACGCAGTATTTT
CASSYSWASSTDTQYF
>TRBV5-8|.|.|TRBJ2-2
TGTGCCAGCAGCTTGCGCCGCATAAACACCGGGGAGCTGTTTTTT
CASSLRRINTGELFF
>TRBV7-2|once|.|TRBJ2-2
TGTGCCAGCAGCTTAGGACTCAGCAGGGAGCTGTTTTTT
CASSLGLSRELFF
>TRBV5-4|.|.|TRBJ1-2
TGTGCCAGCAGCTTGCCGCGCGGGGACTATGGCTACACCTTC
CASSLPRGDYGYTF
>TRBV5-1|.|.|TRBJ1-2
TGCGCCAGCAGCGAACAGGGAAGTAGCTACACCTTC
CASSEQGSSYTF
>TRBV25-1|.|.|TRBJ2-3
TGTGCCAGCAGTGAATTCACAGGGTCGGATACGCAGTATTTT
CASSEFTGSDTQYF
>TRBV5-1|.|TRBD2|TRBJ2-1
TGCGCCAGCAGCCTGACTAGCGGGAGTCGGTACAATGAGCAGTTCTTC
CASSLTSGSRYNEQFF
>TRBV1|.|.|TRBJ2-3
TGCACCAGCAGCCAAGATAAAACAGATACGCAGTATTTT
CTSSQDKTDTQYF
>TRBV27|.|.|TRBJ1-4
TGTGCCAGCAGTCCCAATGGACAGAATGAAAAACTGTTTTTT
CASSPNGQNEKLFF
>TRBV5-1|.|TRBD1|TRBJ1-3
TGCGCCAGCAGCTTGGGGGACAGCCTGGGAAACACCATATATTTT
CASSLGDSLGNTIYF
>TRBV4-1|.|.|TRBJ2-2
TGCGCCAGCAGCCAAGAAGGGCCGCGGACGGCGAACACCGGGGAGCTGTTTTTT
CASSQEGPRTANTGELFF
>TRBV9|.|.|TRBJ2-2
TGTGCCAGCAGCGAAACAGGTAGCACCGGGGAGCTGTTTTTT
CASSETGSTGELFF
>TRBV18|.|TRBD1|TRBJ2-7
TGTGCCAGCTCGTCGGACAGGGACGAGCAGTACTTC
CASSSDRDEQYF
>TRBV7-8|.|TRBD2|TRBJ2-7
TGTGCCAGCGGTTCCCGGGGGGTAGCTAAGTCCTACGAGCAGTACTTC
CASGSRGVAKSYEQYF
>TRBV7-3|.|.|TRBJ1-4
TGTGCCAGCAGTCTCGGACCACCGGGCCTCAATGAAAAACTGTTTTTT
CASSLGPPGLNEKLFF
>TRBV27|.|TRBD2|TRBJ2-1
TGTGCCAGCAGTTTGTTGGCGGGAGGGCCTGTCCGGGATGAGCAGTTCTTC
CASSLLAGGPVRDEQFF
>TRBV9|.|.|TRBJ1-1
TGTGCCAGCAGCGTAGGTTTGCCCTTGAACACTGAAGCTTTCTTT
CASSVGLPLNTEAFF
>TRBV14|.|TRBD1|TRBJ2-1
TGTGCCAGCAGCCCCGGGACAGGAGCATACAATGAGCAGTTCTTC
CASSPGTGAYNEQFF
>TRBV19|once|.|TRBJ2-1
TGTGCCATTCGGTCTACGGTTGCGGATGAGCAGTTCTTC
CAIRSTVADEQFF
>TRBV10-3|.|TRBD2|TRBJ2-3
TGTGCCATCAGTCGGACTAGCGGGACTAGCACAGATACGCAGTATTTT
CAISRTSGTSTDTQYF
>TRBV30|.|TRBD2|TRBJ2-1
TGTGCCTGGAGTACGGCTAGCGGGTCCAATGAGCAGTTCTTC
CAWSTASGSNEQFF
>TRBV11-2|.|.|TRBJ1-2
TGTGCCAGCAGCTTCCAGTCATACAACTATGGCTACACCTTC
CASSFQSYNYGYTF
>TRBV9|.|.|TRBJ2-1
TGTGCCAGCAGCGTCCGGGACACAAGAAATACCAACAATGAGCAGTTCTTC
CASSVRDTRNTNNEQFF
>TRBV29-1|.|.|TRBJ2-5
TGCAGCGTCGGCCCCGGGGTCGAGACCCAGTACTTC
CSVGPGVETQYF
>TRBV29-1|.|.|TRBJ2-5
TGCAGCGTTGCGATGGCAGGGGGGCAAGAGACCCAGTACTTC
CSVAMAGGQETQYF
>TRBV18|.|TRBD1|TRBJ2-1
TGTGCCAGCTCAGGGACAGGGGGCTTCTACAATGAGCAGTTCTTC
CASSGTGGFYNEQFF
>TRBV5-6|.|.|TRBJ2-2
TGTGCCAGCAGCGGAGGGGGATACCACAGGGAGGCCGGGGAGCTGTTTTTT
CASSGGGYHREAGELFF
>TRBV5-5|.|TRBD1|TRBJ2-3
TGTGCCAGCAGCTCGACAGGGTTGGGCAGCACAGATACGCAGTATTTT
CASSSTGLGSTDTQYF
>TRBV7-3|once|.|TRBJ2-3
TGTGCCAGCAGCCCCCAGTCAATGGATACGCAGTATTTT
CASSPQSMDTQYF
>TRBV27|.|.|TRBJ2-7
TGTGCCAGCAGAAGTAGACGGAGGCCTTCCTACGAGCAGTACTTC
CASRSRRRPSYEQYF
>TRBV2|.|.|TRBJ1-4
TGTGCCAGCAGTGTAGTGTTAGGGTTGGGAGAAAAACTGTTTTTT
CASSVVLGLGEKLFF
>TRBV15|.|.|TRBJ2-1
TGTGCCACCAGCAGAGATTCAGGACTAACTCCCTTTCCCTACAATGAGCAGTTCTTC
CATSRDSGLTPFPYNEQFF
>TRBV5-1|.|.|TRBJ2-6
TGCGCCAGCAGCTTGATGGGGGTCCTCCTCTCTGGGGCCAACGTCCTGACTTTC
CASSLMGVLLSGANVLTF
>TRBV4-3|.|.|TRBJ2-3
TGCGCCAGCAGCCAAGATGATAGGTTATATACGCAGTATTTT
CASSQDDRLYTQYF
>TRBV7-9|.|.|TRBJ1-2
TGTGCCAGCAGCTTAGCGGGATTGGGTGGCTACACCTTC
CASSLAGLGGYTF
>TRBV11-1|.|TRBD1|TRBJ2-7
TGTGCCAGCAGCCAATCTCCGGGACAGGGGGCGTACGAGCAGTACTTC
CASSQSPGQGAYEQYF
>TRBV12-5|.|TRBD1|TRBJ2-2
TGTGCTAGTGGTACCTCCTCGACAGGGCTCCTCCAGGTCTATGAGCTGTTTTTT
CASGTSSTGLLQVYELFF
>TRBV5-6|.|.|TRBJ2-2
TGTGCCAGCAGCCTCGTTACGCAATCGAACACCGGGGAGCTGTTTTTT
CASSLVTQSNTGELFF
>TRBV19|.|.|TRBJ2-1
TGTGCCAGTAGTATAGGCAGTAAACTCTACAATGAGCAGTTCTTC
CASSIGSKLYNEQFF
>TRBV6-5|once|TRBD1|TRBJ2-3
TGTGCCAGCAGTCGACGACAGGGGGTAGCAGATACGCAGTATTTT
CASSRRQGVADTQYF